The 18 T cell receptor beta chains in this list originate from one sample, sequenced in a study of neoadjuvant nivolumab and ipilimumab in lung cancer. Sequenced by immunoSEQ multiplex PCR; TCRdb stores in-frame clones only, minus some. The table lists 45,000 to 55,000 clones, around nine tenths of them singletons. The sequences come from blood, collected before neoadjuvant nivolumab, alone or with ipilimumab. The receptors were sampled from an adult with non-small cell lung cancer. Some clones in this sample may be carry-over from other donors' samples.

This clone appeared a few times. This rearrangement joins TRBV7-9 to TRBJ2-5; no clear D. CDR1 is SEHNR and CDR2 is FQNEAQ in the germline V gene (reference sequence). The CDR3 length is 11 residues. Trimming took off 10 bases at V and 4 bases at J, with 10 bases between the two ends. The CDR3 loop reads CATPKGETQYF. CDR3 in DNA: TGTGCCACCCCTAAGGGAGAGACCCAGTACTTC.

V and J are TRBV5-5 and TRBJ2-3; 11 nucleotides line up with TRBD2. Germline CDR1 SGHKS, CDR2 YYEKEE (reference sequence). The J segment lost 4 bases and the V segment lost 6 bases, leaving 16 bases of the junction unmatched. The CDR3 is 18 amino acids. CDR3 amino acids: CASTQGGLAALGSDTQYF. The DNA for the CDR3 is TGTGCCAGCACCCAGGGGGGACTAGCGGCTCTCGGGTCAGATACGCAGTATTTT.

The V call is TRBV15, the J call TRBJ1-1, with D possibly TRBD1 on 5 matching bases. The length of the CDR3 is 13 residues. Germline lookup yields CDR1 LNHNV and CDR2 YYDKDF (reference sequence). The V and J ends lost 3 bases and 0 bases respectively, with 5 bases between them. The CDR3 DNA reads TGTGCCACCAGCAGGACAGTGAACACTGAAGCTTTCTTT. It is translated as CATSRTVNTEAFF.

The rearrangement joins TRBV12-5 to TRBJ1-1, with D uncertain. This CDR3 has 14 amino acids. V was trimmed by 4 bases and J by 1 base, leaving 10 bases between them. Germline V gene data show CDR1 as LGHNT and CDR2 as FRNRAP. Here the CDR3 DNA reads TGTGCTAGTGGTTCCTTCGACAAGAACACTGAAGCTTTCTTT. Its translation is CASGSFDKNTEAFF.

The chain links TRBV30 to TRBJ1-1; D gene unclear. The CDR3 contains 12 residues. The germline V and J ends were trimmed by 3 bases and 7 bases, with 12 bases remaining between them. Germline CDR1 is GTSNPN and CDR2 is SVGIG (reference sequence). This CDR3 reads CAWRKRAIEAFF. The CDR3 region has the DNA TGTGCCTGGAGGAAAAGGGCAATTGAAGCTTTCTTT.

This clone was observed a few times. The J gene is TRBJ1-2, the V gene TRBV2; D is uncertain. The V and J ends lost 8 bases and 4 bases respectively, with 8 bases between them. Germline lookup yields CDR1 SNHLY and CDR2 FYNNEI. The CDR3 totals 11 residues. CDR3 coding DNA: TGTGCCAGCGCGGAATCCTATGGCTACACCTTC. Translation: CASAESYGYTF.

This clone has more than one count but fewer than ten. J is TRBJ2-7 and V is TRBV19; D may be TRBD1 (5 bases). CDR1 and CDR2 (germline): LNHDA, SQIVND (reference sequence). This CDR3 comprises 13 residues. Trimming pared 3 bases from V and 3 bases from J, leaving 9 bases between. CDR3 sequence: CASSMVRDYEQYF. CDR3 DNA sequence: TGTGCCAGTAGTATGGTCAGGGACTACGAGCAGTACTTC.

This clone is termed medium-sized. The CDR3 DNA sequence: TGTGCCAGCGACAGGAAAACTGAAGCTTTCTTT. This translates into CASDRKTEAFF. The V call is TRBV2, the J call TRBJ1-1, with D possibly being TRBD1 (6 bases). The length of the CDR3 is 11 residues. Looked up from germline, CDR1 is SNHLY and CDR2 is FYNNEI. Trimming removed 8 bases from V and 5 bases from J, with 9 bases in between.

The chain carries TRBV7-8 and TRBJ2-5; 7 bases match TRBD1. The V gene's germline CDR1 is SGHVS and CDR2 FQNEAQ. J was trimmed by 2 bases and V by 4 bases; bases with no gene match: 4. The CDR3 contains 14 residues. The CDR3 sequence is CASSSTGLQETQYF. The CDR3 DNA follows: TGTGCCAGCAGCTCGACAGGGTTGCAAGAGACCCAGTACTTC.

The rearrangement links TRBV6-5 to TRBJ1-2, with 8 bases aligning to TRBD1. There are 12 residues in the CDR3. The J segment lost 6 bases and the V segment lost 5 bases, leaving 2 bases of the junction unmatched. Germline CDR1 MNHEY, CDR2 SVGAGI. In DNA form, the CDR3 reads TGTGCCAGCAGTCGGACAGGGAATGGCTACACCTTC. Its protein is CASSRTGNGYTF.

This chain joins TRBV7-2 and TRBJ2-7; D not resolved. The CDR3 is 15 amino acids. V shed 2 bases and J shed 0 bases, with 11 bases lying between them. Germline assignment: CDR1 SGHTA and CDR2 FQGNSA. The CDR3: CASSLIPGSSYEQYF. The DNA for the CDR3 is TGTGCCAGCAGCTTAATCCCTGGCAGCTCCTACGAGCAGTACTTC.

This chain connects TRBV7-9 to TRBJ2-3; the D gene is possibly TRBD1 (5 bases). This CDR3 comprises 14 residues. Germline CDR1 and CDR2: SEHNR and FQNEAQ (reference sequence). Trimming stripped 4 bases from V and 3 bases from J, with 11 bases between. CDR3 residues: CASSSRVGTDTQYF. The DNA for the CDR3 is TGTGCCAGCAGCTCCAGGGTTGGGACAGATACGCAGTATTTT. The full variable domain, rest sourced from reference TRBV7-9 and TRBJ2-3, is DTGVSQNPRHKITKRGQNVTFRCDPISEHNRLYWYRQTLGQGPEFLTYFQNEAQLEKSRLLSDRFSAERPKGSFSTLEIQRTEQGDSAMYLCASSSRVGTDTQYFGPGTRLTVL.

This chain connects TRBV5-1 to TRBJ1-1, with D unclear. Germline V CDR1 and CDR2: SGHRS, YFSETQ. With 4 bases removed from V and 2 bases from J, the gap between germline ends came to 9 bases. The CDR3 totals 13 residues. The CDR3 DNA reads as TGCGCCAGCAGCCAGGAGCCTAACACTGAAGCTTTCTTT. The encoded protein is CASSQEPNTEAFF.

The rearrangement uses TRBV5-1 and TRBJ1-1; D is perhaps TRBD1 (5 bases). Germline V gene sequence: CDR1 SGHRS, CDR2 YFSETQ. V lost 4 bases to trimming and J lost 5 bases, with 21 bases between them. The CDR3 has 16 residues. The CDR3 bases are TGCGCCAGCAGCCGGGTTTCCGGGGCGGTAGAGACTGAAGCTTTCTTT. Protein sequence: CASSRVSGAVETEAFF.

The DNA of the CDR3 is TGTGCCAGCAGCCCCCGGACAGACACTGAAGCTTTCTTT. Protein product: CASSPRTDTEAFF. This chain connects TRBV9 to TRBJ1-1; a possible D gene is TRBD1 (6 bases). The CDR3 has 13 amino acids. Germline lookup yields CDR1 SGDLS and CDR2 YYNGEE. V lost 4 bases and J lost 3, with 10 bases in between.

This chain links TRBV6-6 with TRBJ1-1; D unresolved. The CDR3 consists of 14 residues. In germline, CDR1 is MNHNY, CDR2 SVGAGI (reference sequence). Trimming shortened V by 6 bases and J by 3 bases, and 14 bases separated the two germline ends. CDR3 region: CASRKAEADTEAFF. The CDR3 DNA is TGTGCCAGCAGGAAAGCGGAGGCGGACACTGAAGCTTTCTTT.

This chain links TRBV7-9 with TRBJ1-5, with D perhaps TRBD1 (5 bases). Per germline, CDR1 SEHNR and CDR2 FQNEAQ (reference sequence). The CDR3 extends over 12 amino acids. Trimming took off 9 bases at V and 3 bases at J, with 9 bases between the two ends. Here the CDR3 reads CASDRINQPQHF. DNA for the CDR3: TGTGCCAGTGACAGAATCAATCAGCCCCAGCATTTT.

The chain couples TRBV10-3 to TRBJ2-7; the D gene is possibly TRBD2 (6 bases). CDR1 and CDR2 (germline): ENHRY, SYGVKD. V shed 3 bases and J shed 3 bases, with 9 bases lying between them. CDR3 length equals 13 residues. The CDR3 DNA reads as TGTGCCATCAGTGAACTAGCCCACTACGAGCAGTACTTC. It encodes CAISELAHYEQYF.